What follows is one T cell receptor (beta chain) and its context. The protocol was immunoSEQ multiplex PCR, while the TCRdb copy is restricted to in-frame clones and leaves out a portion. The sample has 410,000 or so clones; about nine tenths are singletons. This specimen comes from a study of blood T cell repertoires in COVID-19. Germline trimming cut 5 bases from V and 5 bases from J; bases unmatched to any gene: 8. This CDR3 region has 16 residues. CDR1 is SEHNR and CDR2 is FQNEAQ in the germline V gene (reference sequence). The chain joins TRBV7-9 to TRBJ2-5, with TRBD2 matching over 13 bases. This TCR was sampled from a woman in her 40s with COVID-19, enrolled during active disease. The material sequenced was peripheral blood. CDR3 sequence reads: CASSPEGLAGLETQYF. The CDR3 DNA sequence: TGTGCCAGCAGCCCCGAGGGACTAGCGGGACTGGAGACCCAGTACTTC.